A selection of T cell receptor beta chains follows, all from one sample in a study of shared clonotypes between healthy human individuals. TCRdb keeps only in-frame clones here, not all; method: immunoSEQ multiplex PCR. The sample has approximately 1.4 million clones, nearly 99% seen once. The specimen sequenced was naive CD4+ T cells sorted from blood. The receptor set was obtained from a man aged 30 to 45 in good health. Each CDR3 is given with its conserved first and last residue. D genes are given only for firm matches. A row's size may be missing; if present it is once, few, many or a size class.

CDR3aa: CASSSRGTEAFF; CDR3nt: TGTGCCAGCAGCTCGAGGGGAACTGAAGCTTTCTTT; v_gene: TRBV7-2; d_gene: .; j_gene: TRBJ1-1; abundance: once
CDR3aa: CASSPRPFGRETQYF; CDR3nt: TGTGCCAGCAGCCCTCGTCCATTTGGAAGGGAGACCCAGTACTTC; v_gene: TRBV27; d_gene: .; j_gene: TRBJ2-5; abundance: .
CDR3aa: CASSMPGVGTDTQYF; CDR3nt: TGTGCCAGTAGTATGCCCGGGGTTGGCACAGATACGCAGTATTTT; v_gene: TRBV19; d_gene: .; j_gene: TRBJ2-3; abundance: .
CDR3aa: CASSLSSHMDTQYF; CDR3nt: TGTGCCAGCAGCTTAAGTAGCCATATGGATACGCAGTATTTT; v_gene: TRBV5-4; d_gene: .; j_gene: TRBJ2-3; abundance: .
CDR3aa: CASSPPPGPGELFF; CDR3nt: TGTGCCAGCTCACCACCGCCAGGGCCCGGGGAGCTGTTTTTT; v_gene: TRBV18; d_gene: .; j_gene: TRBJ2-2; abundance: .
CDR3aa: CASRSPSGRSTDTQYF; CDR3nt: TGCGCCAGCAGATCCCCGAGCGGGAGGAGCACAGATACGCAGTATTTT; v_gene: TRBV5-1; d_gene: TRBD2; j_gene: TRBJ2-3; abundance: .
CDR3aa: CASSFPATYEQYF; CDR3nt: TGTGCCAGCAGTTTCCCCGCGACCTACGAGCAGTACTTC; v_gene: TRBV28; d_gene: .; j_gene: TRBJ2-7; abundance: .
CDR3aa: CASSPRPGHTDTQYF; CDR3nt: TGCGCCAGCAGCCCCCGTCCGGGCCACACAGATACGCAGTATTTT; v_gene: TRBV5-1; d_gene: .; j_gene: TRBJ2-3; abundance: .
CDR3aa: CASSALDRTLYGYTF; CDR3nt: TGTGCCAGCTCTGCTCTGGACAGGACGCTCTATGGCTACACCTTC; v_gene: TRBV18; d_gene: TRBD1; j_gene: TRBJ1-2; abundance: few
CDR3aa: CASSLGGRNTYEQYF; CDR3nt: TGTGCCAGCAGCTTAGGGGGCCGAAATACCTACGAGCAGTACTTC; v_gene: TRBV5-6; d_gene: TRBD1; j_gene: TRBJ2-7; abundance: .
CDR3aa: CASSLGYRADTQYF; CDR3nt: TGTGCCAGCAGCTTAGGGTACCGGGCAGATACGCAGTATTTT; v_gene: TRBV11-3; d_gene: .; j_gene: TRBJ2-3; abundance: .
CDR3aa: CASSLAGAYNEQFF; CDR3nt: TGTGCCAGCAGCTTAGCAGGAGCCTACAATGAGCAGTTCTTC; v_gene: TRBV5-4; d_gene: .; j_gene: TRBJ2-1; abundance: .
CDR3aa: CASSTTGGSYEQYF; CDR3nt: TGTGCCAGTAGTACGACAGGGGGCTCCTACGAGCAGTACTTC; v_gene: TRBV19; d_gene: TRBD1; j_gene: TRBJ2-7; abundance: .
CDR3aa: CASSVETGEETQYF; CDR3nt: TGTGCCAGCAGTGTAGAGACAGGGGAAGAGACCCAGTACTTC; v_gene: TRBV2; d_gene: TRBD1; j_gene: TRBJ2-5; abundance: .
CDR3aa: CASSLSLLAKKYNEQFF; CDR3nt: TGTGCCAGCAGCTTGAGTTTACTAGCGAAAAAATACAATGAGCAGTTCTTC; v_gene: TRBV5-5; d_gene: TRBD2; j_gene: TRBJ2-1; abundance: .
CDR3aa: CAIGVGGTEAFF; CDR3nt: TGTGCCATCGGCGTGGGTGGCACTGAAGCTTTCTTT; v_gene: TRBV10-3; d_gene: .; j_gene: TRBJ1-1; abundance: .
CDR3aa: CASSRMGMQETQYF; CDR3nt: TGCGCCAGCAGCCGTATGGGAATGCAAGAGACCCAGTACTTC; v_gene: TRBV5-1; d_gene: .; j_gene: TRBJ2-5; abundance: .
CDR3aa: CASSLRGSNQPQHF; CDR3nt: TGTGCCAGCAGCTTAAGAGGGTCAAATCAGCCCCAGCATTTT; v_gene: TRBV5-4; d_gene: .; j_gene: TRBJ1-5; abundance: .
CDR3aa: CASSVGLAGTGELFF; CDR3nt: TGTGCCAGCAGCGTAGGACTAGCGGGTACCGGGGAGCTGTTTTTT; v_gene: TRBV9; d_gene: TRBD2; j_gene: TRBJ2-2; abundance: .
CDR3aa: CASSSGLAGNNEQFF; CDR3nt: TGCGCCAGCAGCTCGGGACTAGCGGGAAACAATGAGCAGTTCTTC; v_gene: TRBV5-1; d_gene: TRBD2; j_gene: TRBJ2-1; abundance: .
CDR3aa: CASSSLLTSPSYEQYF; CDR3nt: TGCGCCAGCAGCTCGCTGTTGACCTCTCCCTCCTACGAGCAGTACTTC; v_gene: TRBV5-1; d_gene: .; j_gene: TRBJ2-7; abundance: .
CDR3aa: CASCCGNSYNEQFF; CDR3nt: TGTGCCAGCTGTTGTGGGAACTCCTACAATGAGCAGTTCTTC; v_gene: TRBV18; d_gene: .; j_gene: TRBJ2-1; abundance: .
CDR3aa: CASSFSGSPDTQYF; CDR3nt: TGTGCCAGCAGCTTTAGCGGGAGCCCAGATACGCAGTATTTT; v_gene: TRBV7-2; d_gene: TRBD2; j_gene: TRBJ2-3; abundance: .
CDR3aa: CASSRTGGFQPQHF; CDR3nt: TGTGCCAGCAGCAGGACAGGGGGCTTTCAGCCCCAGCATTTT; v_gene: TRBV7-2; d_gene: TRBD1; j_gene: TRBJ1-5; abundance: .
CDR3aa: CAWKRDVLTGKPTNYGYTF; CDR3nt: TGTGCCTGGAAGAGAGACGTCCTAACAGGGAAACCAACTAACTATGGCTACACCTTC; v_gene: TRBV30; d_gene: .; j_gene: TRBJ1-2; abundance: .
CDR3aa: CASSLGLADFYEQYF; CDR3nt: TGCGCCAGCAGCTTGGGACTAGCGGACTTCTACGAGCAGTACTTC; v_gene: TRBV5-1; d_gene: TRBD2; j_gene: TRBJ2-7; abundance: .
CDR3aa: CASSWTDRTYEQYF; CDR3nt: TGTGCCAGCAGTTGGACGGACCGAACCTACGAGCAGTACTTC; v_gene: TRBV28; d_gene: .; j_gene: TRBJ2-7; abundance: .
CDR3aa: CASSLEGASVYEQFF; CDR3nt: TGTGCCAGCAGCTTAGAAGGGGCTAGTGTCTATGAGCAGTTCTTC; v_gene: TRBV7-2; d_gene: .; j_gene: TRBJ2-1; abundance: .
CDR3aa: CASSVARGTDTQYF; CDR3nt: TGTGCCAGCAGCGTAGCTCGGGGTACAGATACGCAGTATTTT; v_gene: TRBV9; d_gene: .; j_gene: TRBJ2-3; abundance: .
CDR3aa: CASSLQGVNEETQYF; CDR3nt: TGTGCCAGCAGTTTACAGGGGGTAAACGAAGAGACCCAGTACTTC; v_gene: TRBV5-4; d_gene: TRBD1; j_gene: TRBJ2-5; abundance: .
CDR3aa: CASSSRIAGELFF; CDR3nt: TGTGCCAGCAGCTCTAGAATTGCCGGGGAGCTGTTTTTT; v_gene: TRBV5-8; d_gene: .; j_gene: TRBJ2-2; abundance: .
CDR3aa: CASSGRAGMGETQYF; CDR3nt: TGTGCCAGCAGCGGTCGGGCAGGGATGGGTGAGACCCAGTACTTC; v_gene: TRBV5-4; d_gene: .; j_gene: TRBJ2-5; abundance: .
CDR3aa: CASSPNGQGPGGTQYF; CDR3nt: TGTGCCAGCAGCCCTAATGGACAGGGGCCGGGTGGGACCCAGTACTTC; v_gene: TRBV5-4; d_gene: TRBD1; j_gene: TRBJ2-5; abundance: .
CDR3aa: CSVTSDTDTQYF; CDR3nt: TGCAGCGTTACCAGCGACACAGATACGCAGTATTTT; v_gene: TRBV29-1; d_gene: .; j_gene: TRBJ2-3; abundance: .
CDR3aa: CASSLAGGPSYEQYF; CDR3nt: TGTGCCAGCAGCCTAGCGGGAGGGCCCTCCTACGAGCAGTACTTC; v_gene: TRBV5-4; d_gene: TRBD2; j_gene: TRBJ2-7; abundance: .
CDR3aa: CASSLPGYEQYF; CDR3nt: TGTGCCAGCAGCCTCCCCGGCTACGAGCAGTACTTC; v_gene: TRBV28; d_gene: .; j_gene: TRBJ2-7; abundance: .
CDR3aa: CASSQDPARGSTGELFF; CDR3nt: TGCGCCAGCAGCCAAGATCCCGCCAGGGGGAGCACCGGGGAGCTGTTTTTT; v_gene: TRBV4-1; d_gene: TRBD1; j_gene: TRBJ2-2; abundance: .
CDR3aa: CASSFGRMDEKLFF; CDR3nt: TGTGCCAGCAGTTTCGGTAGGATGGATGAAAAACTGTTTTTT; v_gene: TRBV28; d_gene: .; j_gene: TRBJ1-4; abundance: .
CDR3aa: CASSLDGQDSYEQYF; CDR3nt: TGCGCCAGCAGCTTGGACGGACAGGATTCTTACGAGCAGTACTTC; v_gene: TRBV5-1; d_gene: TRBD1; j_gene: TRBJ2-7; abundance: .
CDR3aa: CASSTIGNTGELFF; CDR3nt: TGTGCCAGCAGCACAATCGGGAACACCGGGGAGCTGTTTTTT; v_gene: TRBV5-6; d_gene: .; j_gene: TRBJ2-2; abundance: .
CDR3aa: CAWSVKGENYGYTF; CDR3nt: TGTGCCTGGAGTGTAAAGGGAGAAAACTATGGCTACACCTTC; v_gene: TRBV30; d_gene: .; j_gene: TRBJ1-2; abundance: .
CDR3aa: CASSEWTGLGNQPQHF; CDR3nt: TGCGCCAGCAGTGAATGGACAGGATTAGGCAATCAGCCCCAGCATTTT; v_gene: TRBV10-2; d_gene: TRBD1; j_gene: TRBJ1-5; abundance: .
CDR3aa: CASSRLRFNEQFF; CDR3nt: TGTGCCAGCAGCCGCCTAAGGTTTAATGAGCAGTTCTTC; v_gene: TRBV6-5; d_gene: .; j_gene: TRBJ2-1; abundance: .
CDR3aa: CASSASGKNYNEQFF; CDR3nt: TGTGCCAGCAGCGCTAGCGGGAAGAACTACAATGAGCAGTTCTTC; v_gene: TRBV9; d_gene: TRBD2; j_gene: TRBJ2-1; abundance: .
CDR3aa: CAISEFAEAFF; CDR3nt: TGTGCCATCAGTGAGTTCGCTGAAGCTTTCTTT; v_gene: TRBV10-3; d_gene: .; j_gene: TRBJ1-1; abundance: .
CDR3aa: CASKLNSDEQYF; CDR3nt: TGTGCCAGCAAGCTCAACTCGGACGAGCAGTACTTC; v_gene: TRBV6-5; d_gene: .; j_gene: TRBJ2-7; abundance: .
CDR3aa: CASSYDQGQPQHF; CDR3nt: TGCGCCAGCAGCTATGATCAGGGACAGCCCCAGCATTTT; v_gene: TRBV4-1; d_gene: .; j_gene: TRBJ1-5; abundance: .
CDR3aa: CASSLEHFYGYTF; CDR3nt: TGTGCCAGCAGCTTAGAACACTTCTATGGCTACACCTTC; v_gene: TRBV11-2; d_gene: .; j_gene: TRBJ1-2; abundance: .
CDR3aa: CASRPREETQYF; CDR3nt: TGTGCCAGCAGACCGAGGGAAGAGACCCAGTACTTC; v_gene: TRBV6-5; d_gene: .; j_gene: TRBJ2-5; abundance: .
CDR3aa: CASSVRANTGELFF; CDR3nt: TGTGCCAGCAGTGTTAGGGCGAACACCGGGGAGCTGTTTTTT; v_gene: TRBV2; d_gene: .; j_gene: TRBJ2-2; abundance: .
CDR3aa: CASSPGQGRSVEKLFF; CDR3nt: TGTGCCAGCAGCCCGGGACAGGGTAGGTCGGTTGAAAAACTGTTTTTT; v_gene: TRBV5-4; d_gene: TRBD1; j_gene: TRBJ1-4; abundance: .
CDR3aa: CASSGWGLEREQFF; CDR3nt: TGTGCCAGCAGCGGGTGGGGACTAGAGCGTGAGCAGTTCTTC; v_gene: TRBV9; d_gene: TRBD2; j_gene: TRBJ2-1; abundance: .
CDR3aa: CASSLEAAPSYEQYF; CDR3nt: TGCGCCAGCAGCTTGGAAGCGGCTCCCTCCTACGAGCAGTACTTC; v_gene: TRBV5-1; d_gene: .; j_gene: TRBJ2-7; abundance: .
CDR3aa: CASSPSSTQYF; CDR3nt: TGTGCCAGCTCACCCTCATCCACGCAATATTTT; v_gene: TRBV18; d_gene: .; j_gene: TRBJ2-3; abundance: .